One sample yielded the 18 T cell receptor beta chains listed below, sequenced in a study of CD8 T cells in Susac syndrome. Reverse transcription of about 0.5 to 1 ug RNA was carried out with random hexamers. Each CDR3 protein is one row after TCRdb ran MiXCR on the immunoSEQ multiplex PCR reads. The sample gives over 150,000 distinct CDR3 sequences, around 93% of which show up once; under 0.095% is in the top ten. The specimen sequenced was CD4+ T cells from PBMCs. These receptors were taken from a human donor with multiple sclerosis.

The chain carries TRBV6-5 and TRBJ2-5, with TRBD1 identical over 8 bases. Trimming took 2 bases from V and 5 from J; bases not matched to a gene: 10. This CDR3 contains 16 residues. The V gene's germline CDR1 is MNHEY and CDR2 SVGAGI. The CDR3 here is CASSYTHGQGGETQYF. In DNA form, the CDR3 reads TGTGCCAGCAGTTACACCCACGGACAGGGAGGCGAGACCCAGTACTTC.

V usage is TRBV18 and J usage is TRBJ2-1; D not resolved. V was cut by 5 bases and J by 8 bases, with 13 bases left in between. Germline V CDR1 and CDR2: KGHSH, LQKENI. The CDR3 runs 13 residues. The CDR3 coding sequence is TGTGCCAGCTCAAGCATGAACGTAGATGAGCAGTTCTTC. Protein product: CASSSMNVDEQFF. Filled out from reference TRBV18 and TRBJ2-1, the complete variable domain reads NAGVMQNPRHLVRRRGQEARLRCSPMKGHSHVYWYRQLPEEGLKFMVYLQKENIIDESGMPKERFSAEFPKEGPSILRIQQVVRGDSAAYFCASSSMNVDEQFFGPGTRLTVL.

The V call is TRBV6-1, the J call TRBJ2-7; D gene unclear. Per germline, CDR1 MNHNS and CDR2 SASEGT. The CDR3 consists of 12 residues. V was trimmed by 3 bases and J by 3 bases, leaving 6 bases between them. CDR3 in amino acids: CASSEDRYEQYF. Here the CDR3 DNA reads TGTGCCAGCAGTGAGGACCGCTACGAGCAGTACTTC.

J is TRBJ1-1 and V is TRBV28, with TRBD1 as a possible D gene (6 bases). Germline assignment: CDR1 MDHEN and CDR2 SYDVKM. Trimming took off 6 bases at V and 3 bases at J, with 17 bases between the two ends. The CDR3 has 15 residues. The DNA for the CDR3 is TGTGCCAGCAGCAAGGGGGGGGGATCACACACTGAAGCTTTCTTT. Translating gives CASSKGGGSHTEAFF.

The rearrangement joins TRBV4-1 to TRBJ1-1; maybe TRBD1 (5 bases). The CDR3 has 14 residues. Germline CDR1 reads MGHRA; CDR2 reads YSYEKL. Trimming cost V 5 bases and J 7 bases, with 17 bases left between them. The CDR3 spells CASSLAGTKVEAFF. CDR3 nucleotides: TGCGCCAGCAGCTTAGCCGGGACTAAGGTTGAAGCTTTCTTT.

V usage is TRBV2 and J usage is TRBJ1-2; no definite D call. V was shortened by 0 bases and J by 1 base, with 6 bases between the two germline ends. CDR1 SNHLY and CDR2 FYNNEI come from the germline V gene. This CDR3 contains 14 residues. The CDR3: CASSEAGNNYGYTF. The CDR3 bases are TGTGCCAGCAGTGAAGCCGGGAATAACTATGGCTACACCTTC.

This chain joins TRBV6-5 and TRBJ2-2; D not resolved. Germline CDR1 and CDR2: MNHEY and SVGAGI. The germline V and J ends were trimmed by 2 bases and 2 bases, with 9 bases remaining between them. This CDR3 is 15 amino acids long. The DNA for the CDR3 is TGTGCCAGCAGTTACCGGGCCCTTAACACCGGGGAGCTGTTTTTT. It specifies CASSYRALNTGELFF.

The genes are TRBV6-5 and TRBJ1-2; maybe TRBD1 (5 bases). Germline-derived CDR1 and CDR2 are MNHEY and SVGAGI. V lost 2 bases and J lost 4, with 14 bases in between. This CDR3 is built from 15 residues. CDR3 amino acids: CASSYSEGLLYGYTF. In DNA form, the CDR3 reads TGTGCCAGCAGTTACAGTGAGGGACTCCTCTATGGCTACACCTTC.

The V gene is TRBV20-1, the J gene TRBJ2-5; TRBD2 aligns across 9 bases. Germline CDR1 reads DFQATT; CDR2 reads SNEGSKA (reference sequence). The CDR3 has 18 residues. V dropped 0 bases and J dropped 5; count of bases not matched to a gene: 16. The CDR3 DNA sequence: TGCAGTGCTAGAGATTGGCTAGCGGGGCACTTGATTATGGAGACCCAGTACTTC. It codes for CSARDWLAGHLIMETQYF.

This chain joins TRBV4-1 and TRBJ1-1, with 9 bases fitting TRBD1. Germline lookup yields CDR1 MGHRA and CDR2 YSYEKL. This CDR3 comprises 17 residues. V trimming: 0 bases; J trimming: 6 bases; junction bases outside the gene matches: 11. CDR3 sequence (DNA): TGCGCCAGCAGCCAAGATACCCTTGACAGGGGGGCCCCTGAAGCTTTCTTT. It is translated as CASSQDTLDRGAPEAFF.

This clonotype showed up just once. V usage is TRBV11-2 and J usage is TRBJ1-5; 7 nucleotides line up with TRBD1. Germline CDR1 is SGHAT and CDR2 is FQNNGV. The CDR3 extends over 14 amino acids. V dropped 2 bases and J dropped 6; count of bases not matched to a gene: 4. The DNA for the CDR3 is TGTGCCAGCAGCTTAAGGGGGCTTGGTCAGCCCCAGCATTTT. It translates to CASSLRGLGQPQHF.

V usage is TRBV5-1 and J usage is TRBJ2-5; the match to TRBD1 covers 7 bases. The CDR3 has 15 residues. Unmatched junction bases numbered 2, after V lost 0 bases and J lost 0 bases. CDR1 is SGHRS, CDR2 YFSETQ, per germline. CDR3 loop: CASSLAGQHQETQYF. The CDR3 region has the DNA TGCGCCAGCAGCTTGGCGGGACAGCACCAAGAGACCCAGTACTTC.

V gene TRBV7-2 combines with J gene TRBJ2-2; the D call may be TRBD1 or TRBD2 (5 bases each). This CDR3 is 15 amino acids long. The germline V gene has CDR1 SGHTA and CDR2 FQGNSA. Trimming stripped 4 bases from V and 6 bases from J, with 15 bases between. The CDR3 region has the DNA TGTGCCAGCAGCTCCTCCGGGACCGTGGCCGGGGAGCTGTTTTTT. Translating gives CASSSSGTVAGELFF.

The chain combines TRBV20-1 with TRBJ1-5; the D gene is possibly TRBD1 (5 bases). Germline CDR1 DFQATT, CDR2 SNEGSKA (reference sequence). This CDR3 is 13 amino acids long. The V gene lost 1 base and the J gene lost 2 bases, with 6 bases spanning the gap. CDR3 nucleotides: TGCAGTGCTAGAGGGGGGGGCAATCAGCCCCAGCATTTT. As protein: CSARGGGNQPQHF.

The chain recombines TRBV15 with TRBJ2-1; D may be TRBD2 (5 bases). This CDR3 is 14 amino acids long. Trimming stripped 0 bases from V and 9 bases from J, with 12 bases between. CDR1 is LNHNV, CDR2 YYDKDF, per germline (reference sequence). The CDR3 DNA sequence: TGTGCCACCAGCAGAGAGGTGGGAGTGGGTGAGCAGTTCTTC. This sequence encodes CATSREVGVGEQFF.

The chain uses TRBV20-1 and TRBJ1-5; 11 nucleotides align to TRBD1. This CDR3 is 18 amino acids long. Germline V gives CDR1 DFQATT, CDR2 SNEGSKA (reference sequence). V shed 1 base and J 0 bases; nucleotides not matched to a gene: 8. Written as DNA, the CDR3 is TGCAGTGCTAGAGGACCGGGACAGGGGGTCCCTAGCAATCAGCCCCAGCATTTT. It encodes CSARGPGQGVPSNQPQHF.

This chain links TRBV30 with TRBJ1-2; 7 bases line up with TRBD1. Trimming removed 6 bases from V and 4 bases from J; junction bases left unmatched: 11. CDR1 and CDR2 from the germline V gene are GTSNPN and SVGIG (reference sequence). The CDR3 totals 14 residues. The CDR3 DNA follows: TGTGCCTGTACAACCCGGGACAGTTCCTATGGCTACACCTTC. It yields the protein CACTTRDSSYGYTF.

The CDR3, as DNA: TGTGCCAGCAGCCGCCCCGGGACAGCTTCCGAGCAGTACTTC. Protein: CASSRPGTASEQYF. This chain links TRBV7-9 with TRBJ2-7; 7 nucleotides line up with TRBD1. This CDR3 is 14 amino acids long. V lost 5 bases to trimming and J lost 6 bases; unmatched junction nucleotides: 10. Germline V gene data show CDR1 as SEHNR and CDR2 as FQNEAQ (reference sequence).